Sequencing of this T cell receptor (beta chain) was carried out in a study of blood T cell repertoires in COVID-19. The overall study: Some COVID-19 samples were acute and others convalescent; all came from the United States, Italy and Spain. Sources were T cells, B-cell-depleted T cells, or PBMCs; the material itself was cDNA or gDNA.

Between the trimmed V and J ends, which lost 8 bases and 0 bases, there was a span of 17 bases. In germline, CDR1 is KGHSH, CDR2 LQKENI. The CDR3 is 16 amino acids. In the source study's methods: Reference gene primer amplification in the assay estimated nucleated cell counts. Data came from immunoSEQ multiplex PCR; TCRdb stores just in-frame clones and leaves some out. Clone size and V and J calls were adopted from that table, with D and trimming inferred from the DNA. The sample records roughly 350,000 clones, about 90% being singletons. Sequenced sample: peripheral blood. J is TRBJ2-1 and V is TRBV18; a possible D gene is TRBD1 (6 bases). The clonotype comes from a woman aged 18-29 years who had recovered from COVID-19. CDR3 DNA: TGTGCCAGCGCATCCAGGGGTTCGAGCTCCTACAATGAGCAGTTCTTC. Translation gives CASASRGSSSYNEQFF.